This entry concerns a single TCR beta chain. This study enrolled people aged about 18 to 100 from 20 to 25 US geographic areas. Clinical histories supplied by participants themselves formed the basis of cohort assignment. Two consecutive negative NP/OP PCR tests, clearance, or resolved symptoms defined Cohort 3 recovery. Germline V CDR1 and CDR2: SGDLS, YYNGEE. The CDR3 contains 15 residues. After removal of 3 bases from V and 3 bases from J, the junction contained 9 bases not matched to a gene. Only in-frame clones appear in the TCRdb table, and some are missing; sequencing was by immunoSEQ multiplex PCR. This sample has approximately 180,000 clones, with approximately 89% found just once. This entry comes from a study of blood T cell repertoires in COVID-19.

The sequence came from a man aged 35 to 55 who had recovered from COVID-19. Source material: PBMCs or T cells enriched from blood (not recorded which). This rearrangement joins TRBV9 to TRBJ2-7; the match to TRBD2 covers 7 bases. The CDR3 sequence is CASSAGEGDYYEQYF. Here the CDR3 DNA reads TGTGCCAGCAGCGCGGGGGAAGGGGACTACTACGAGCAGTACTTC.